The rows below give T cell receptor beta chains drawn from one sample of a study of T-cell memory formation after mild COVID-19. TCRdb reprocessed the 5' RACE reads with MiXCR, giving one entry per CDR3 protein. Of 350,000 to 500,000 distinct CDR3 sequences in the sample, roughly 18% were seen once. Material: PBMCs or a T cell subset sorted from them (not recorded which). These receptor sequences come from a man younger than 35 who had mild COVID-19 (a few samples of this study predate the infection). Cell type and time point are not known. Both conserved end residues are part of each CDR3. D genes are given only for firm matches. Clone size is not always given. Where it is, it says once, few, many or a class for expanded clones.

j_call,clone_size,d_call,v_call,cdr3_nt,cdr3_aa
TRBJ2-3,.,.,TRBV4-3,TGCGCCAGCAGCCAAGCTTGGGGGGTCGGCACAGATACGCAGTATTTT,CASSQAWGVGTDTQYF
TRBJ2-6,.,.,TRBV6-2/TRBV6-3,TGTGCCAGCAGTTTCCGGCGGGGCCGCTCTGGGGCCAACGTCCTGACTTTC,CASSFRRGRSGANVLTF
TRBJ2-1,.,.,TRBV30,TGTGCCTGGAGTCAACGGGTGGCCTACAATGAGCAGTTCTTC,CAWSQRVAYNEQFF
TRBJ2-2,many,TRBD1,TRBV6-2/TRBV6-3,TGTGCCAGCAGTAAAGGACAGGGCGTCGGGGAGCTGTTTTTT,CASSKGQGVGELFF
TRBJ2-1,few,.,TRBV5-1,TGCGCCAGCAGCTTGGCACAGACTCCGAACAATGAGCAGTTCTTC,CASSLAQTPNNEQFF
TRBJ1-5,many,TRBD1,TRBV7-2,TGTGCCAGCAGCCTTAGACAGGGCGATCAGCCCCAGCATTTT,CASSLRQGDQPQHF
TRBJ1-5,.,.,TRBV20-1,TGCAGTGCTAGAGGACGGACCAGCCAGCCCCAGCATTTT,CSARGRTSQPQHF
TRBJ2-5,.,.,TRBV20-1,TGCAGTGCTACCTACGGGACCCTGAGGGAGACCCAGTACTTC,CSATYGTLRETQYF
TRBJ1-3,.,.,TRBV28,TGTGCCAGCACCGGGTACAGGAGAAACACCATATATTTT,CASTGYRRNTIYF
TRBJ2-3,.,.,TRBV7-2,TGTGCCAGCAGCCCACCCGGGGATATGACAGATACGCAGTATTTT,CASSPPGDMTDTQYF